The T cell receptor (beta chain) described here comes from a study of beta chain features in type 1 diabetes. About the study: Healthy donors and patients had similar age, gender and cell yields.

Looked up from germline, CDR1 is ENHRY and CDR2 is SYGVKD. Deletions cut 8 bases from V and 2 bases from J, with 12 bases between. The CDR3 runs to 13 residues. The investigators reverse transcribed all of the isolated RNA, so they sequenced expressed TCRB transcripts. Profiling relied on immunoSEQ multiplex PCR, and the TCRdb table lists in-frame clones only, not all of them. This table holds hundreds of thousands of clones, around 15% found once. Study observations and caveats: PCR might preferentially amplify shorter templates, equally in patients and controls. Among type 1 diabetes patients, VDJ junctions had fewer insertions and more deletions.

Purity above 95% was achieved in all sorted populations. Concerning this clone itself: The antigen is undetermined.

Specimen: naive CD4+ T cells from blood. This sequence was found in a man in his late teens or twenties in good health. The V gene is TRBV10-3, the J gene TRBJ1-1, with D uncertain. CDR3 nucleotides: TGTGCCATCGAGGATCAGGCTAACACTGAAGCTTTCTTT. Protein sequence: CAIEDQANTEAFF.